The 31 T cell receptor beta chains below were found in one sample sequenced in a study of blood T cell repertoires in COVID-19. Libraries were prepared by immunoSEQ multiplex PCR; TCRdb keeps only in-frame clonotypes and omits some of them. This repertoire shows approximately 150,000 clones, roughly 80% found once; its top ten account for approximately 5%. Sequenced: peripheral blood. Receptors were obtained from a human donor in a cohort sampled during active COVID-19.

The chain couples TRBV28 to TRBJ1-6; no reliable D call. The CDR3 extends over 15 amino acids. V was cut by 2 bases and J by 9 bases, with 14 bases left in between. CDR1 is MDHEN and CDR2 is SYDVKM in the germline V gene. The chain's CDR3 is CASSLDQRVGSPLHF. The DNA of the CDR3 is TGTGCCAGCAGTTTAGACCAGAGGGTCGGTTCACCCCTCCACTTT.

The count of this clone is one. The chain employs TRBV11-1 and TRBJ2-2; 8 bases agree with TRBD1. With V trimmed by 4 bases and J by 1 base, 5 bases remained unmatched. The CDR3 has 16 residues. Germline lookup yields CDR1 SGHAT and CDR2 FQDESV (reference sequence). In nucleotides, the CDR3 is TGTGCCAGCAGCTCCCGGACAGGGTTGAACACCGGGGAGCTGTTTTTT. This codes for CASSSRTGLNTGELFF.

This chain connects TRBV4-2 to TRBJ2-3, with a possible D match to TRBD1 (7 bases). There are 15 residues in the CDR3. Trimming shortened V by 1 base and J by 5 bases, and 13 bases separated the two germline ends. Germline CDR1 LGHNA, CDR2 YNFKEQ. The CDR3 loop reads CASSQGGGGLDTQYF. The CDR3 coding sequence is TGTGCCAGCAGCCAAGGTGGAGGGGGCTTAGATACGCAGTATTTT.

CDR3 region: CASSLYPGGDTDTQYF. In nucleotides, the CDR3 is TGTGCCAGCAGCTTGTACCCCGGGGGGGACACAGATACGCAGTATTTT. The chain couples TRBV5-6 to TRBJ2-3; 8 positions agree with TRBD2. The ends lost 1 base at V and 2 bases at J; junction bases unmatched: 6. The CDR3 runs to 16 residues. The V gene's germline CDR1 is SGHDT and CDR2 YYEEEE.

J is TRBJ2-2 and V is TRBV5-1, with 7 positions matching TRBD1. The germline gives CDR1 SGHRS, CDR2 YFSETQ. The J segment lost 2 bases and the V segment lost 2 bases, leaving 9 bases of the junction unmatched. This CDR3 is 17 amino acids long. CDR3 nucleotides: TGCGCCAGCAGCTTAAATCCTAACAGGGGAAACACCGGGGAGCTGTTTTTT. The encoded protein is CASSLNPNRGNTGELFF.

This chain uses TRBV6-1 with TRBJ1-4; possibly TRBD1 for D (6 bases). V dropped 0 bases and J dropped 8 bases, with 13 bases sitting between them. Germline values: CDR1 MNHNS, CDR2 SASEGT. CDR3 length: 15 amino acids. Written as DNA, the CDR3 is TGTGCCAGCAGTGAAGCGGGGGGGGCTGGCGAAAAACTGTTTTTT. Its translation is CASSEAGGAGEKLFF.

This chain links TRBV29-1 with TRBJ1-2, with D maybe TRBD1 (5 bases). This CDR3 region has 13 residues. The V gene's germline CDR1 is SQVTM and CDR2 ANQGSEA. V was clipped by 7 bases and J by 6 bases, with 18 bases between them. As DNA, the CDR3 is TGCAGCGCCCACCAGGGCGTCGGTAATGGCTACACCTTC. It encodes CSAHQGVGNGYTF.

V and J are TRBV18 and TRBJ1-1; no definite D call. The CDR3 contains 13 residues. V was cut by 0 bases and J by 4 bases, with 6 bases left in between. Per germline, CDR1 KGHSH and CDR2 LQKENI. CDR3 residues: CASSPPAPTEAFF. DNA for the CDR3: TGTGCCAGCTCACCACCGGCACCCACTGAAGCTTTCTTT.

The CDR3 reads CASSERRGNGNEQFF. Here the CDR3 DNA reads TGTGCCAGCAGTGAACGTAGGGGTAATGGGAATGAGCAGTTCTTC. The rearrangement uses TRBV2 and TRBJ2-1; tentatively, D is TRBD1 (5 bases). CDR1 is SNHLY, CDR2 FYNNEI, per germline. V was cut by 2 bases and J by 7 bases, with 15 bases left in between. The CDR3 sequence is 15 residues long.

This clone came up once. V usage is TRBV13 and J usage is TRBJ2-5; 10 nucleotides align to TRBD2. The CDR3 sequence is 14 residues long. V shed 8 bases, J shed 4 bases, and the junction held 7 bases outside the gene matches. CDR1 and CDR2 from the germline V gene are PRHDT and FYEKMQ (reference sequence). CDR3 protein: CASGKREGRETQYF. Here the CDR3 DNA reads TGTGCCAGCGGGAAGCGGGAGGGCCGAGAGACCCAGTACTTC.

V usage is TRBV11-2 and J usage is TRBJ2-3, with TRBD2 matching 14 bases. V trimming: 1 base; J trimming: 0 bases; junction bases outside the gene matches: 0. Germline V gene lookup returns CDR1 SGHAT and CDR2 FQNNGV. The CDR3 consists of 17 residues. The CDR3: CASSLGTSGGSTDTQYF. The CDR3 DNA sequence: TGTGCCAGCAGCTTAGGGACTAGCGGGGGGAGCACAGATACGCAGTATTTT. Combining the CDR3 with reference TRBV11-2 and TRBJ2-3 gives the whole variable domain EAGVAQSPRYKIIEKRQSVAFWCNPISGHATLYWYQQILGQGPKLLIQFQNNGVVDDSQLPKDRFSAERLKGVDSTLKIQPAKLEDSAVYLCASSLGTSGGSTDTQYFGPGTRLTVL.

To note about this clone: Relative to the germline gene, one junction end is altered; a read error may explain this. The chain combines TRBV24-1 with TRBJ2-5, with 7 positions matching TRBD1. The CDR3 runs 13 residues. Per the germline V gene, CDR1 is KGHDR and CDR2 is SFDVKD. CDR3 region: CATSDLLRGRLNF. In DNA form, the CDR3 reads TGTGCCACCAGTGACCTGCTAAGGGGGCGTTTAAACTTC.

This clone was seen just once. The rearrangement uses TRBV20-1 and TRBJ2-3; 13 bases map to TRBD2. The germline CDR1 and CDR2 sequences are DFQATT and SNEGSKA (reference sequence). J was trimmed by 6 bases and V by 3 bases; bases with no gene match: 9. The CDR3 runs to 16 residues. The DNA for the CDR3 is TGCAGTGCTAGTGACCAGGGACTAGCGGGGTGGGATACGCAGTATTTT. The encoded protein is CSASDQGLAGWDTQYF.

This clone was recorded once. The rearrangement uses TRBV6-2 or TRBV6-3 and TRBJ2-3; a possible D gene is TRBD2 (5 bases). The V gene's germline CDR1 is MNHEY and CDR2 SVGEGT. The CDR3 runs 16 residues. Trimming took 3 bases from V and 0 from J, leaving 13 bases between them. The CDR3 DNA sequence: TGTGCCAGCAGTTATTTTGAGCGGCCCAGCACAGATACGCAGTATTTT. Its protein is CASSYFERPSTDTQYF.

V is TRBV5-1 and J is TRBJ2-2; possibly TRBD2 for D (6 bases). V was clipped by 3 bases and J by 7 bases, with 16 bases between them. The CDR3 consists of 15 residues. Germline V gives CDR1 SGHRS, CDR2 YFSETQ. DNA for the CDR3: TGCGCCAGCAGCTCCTTTGCGGGGCTGGGCGGGGAGCTGTTTTTT. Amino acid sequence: CASSSFAGLGGELFF. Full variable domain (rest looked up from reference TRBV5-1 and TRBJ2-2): KAGVTQTPRYLIKTRGQQVTLSCSPISGHRSVSWYQQTPGQGLQFLFEYFSETQRNKGNFPGRFSGRQFSNSRSEMNVSTLELGDSALYLCASSSFAGLGGELFFGEGSRLTVL.

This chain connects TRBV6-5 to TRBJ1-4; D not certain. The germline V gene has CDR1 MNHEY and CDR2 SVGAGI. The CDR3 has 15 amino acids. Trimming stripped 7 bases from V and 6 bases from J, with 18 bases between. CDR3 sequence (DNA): TGTGCCAGCATTCTTAGGGAGGGAATGGATGAAAAACTGTTTTTT. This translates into CASILREGMDEKLFF.

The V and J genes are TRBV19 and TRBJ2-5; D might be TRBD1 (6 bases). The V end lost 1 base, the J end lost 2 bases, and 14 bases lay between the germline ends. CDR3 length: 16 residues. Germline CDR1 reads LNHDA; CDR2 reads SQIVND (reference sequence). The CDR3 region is CASSIGGRGVQETQYF. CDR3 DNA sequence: TGTGCCAGTAGTATAGGCGGCAGGGGTGTTCAAGAGACCCAGTACTTC. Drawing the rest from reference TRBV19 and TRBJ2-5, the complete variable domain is DGGITQSPKYLFRKEGQNVTLSCEQNLNHDAMYWYRQDPGQGLRLIYYSQIVNDFQKGDIAEGYSVSREKKESFPLTVTSAQKNPTAFYLCASSIGGRGVQETQYFGPGTRLLVL.

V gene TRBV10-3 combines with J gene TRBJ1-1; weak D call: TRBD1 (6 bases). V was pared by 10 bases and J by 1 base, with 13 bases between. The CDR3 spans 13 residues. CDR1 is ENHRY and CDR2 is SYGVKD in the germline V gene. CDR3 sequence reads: CATRDRQNTEAFF. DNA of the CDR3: TGTGCCACGCGAGACAGGCAGAACACTGAAGCTTTCTTT.

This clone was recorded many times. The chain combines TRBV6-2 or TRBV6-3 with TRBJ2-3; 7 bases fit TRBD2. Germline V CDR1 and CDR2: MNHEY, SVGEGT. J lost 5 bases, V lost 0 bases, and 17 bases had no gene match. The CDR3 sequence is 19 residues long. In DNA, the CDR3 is TGTGCCAGCAGTTACTCGATACCGCGCGGAGGGGCGGGAGAAGATACGCAGTATTTT. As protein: CASSYSIPRGGAGEDTQYF.

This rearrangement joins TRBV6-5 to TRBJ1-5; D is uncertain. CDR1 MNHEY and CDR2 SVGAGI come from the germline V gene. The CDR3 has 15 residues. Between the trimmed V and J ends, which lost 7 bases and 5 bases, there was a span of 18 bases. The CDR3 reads CASTPLSGRDQPQHF. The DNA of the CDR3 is TGTGCCAGCACCCCTTTATCTGGGAGGGATCAGCCCCAGCATTTT.

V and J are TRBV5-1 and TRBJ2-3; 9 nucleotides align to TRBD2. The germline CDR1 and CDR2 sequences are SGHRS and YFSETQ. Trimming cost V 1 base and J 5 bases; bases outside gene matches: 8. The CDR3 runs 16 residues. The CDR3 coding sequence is TGCGCCAGCAGCTTGTCAGGCGGGGGGGCGATAGATACGCAGTATTTT. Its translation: CASSLSGGGAIDTQYF.

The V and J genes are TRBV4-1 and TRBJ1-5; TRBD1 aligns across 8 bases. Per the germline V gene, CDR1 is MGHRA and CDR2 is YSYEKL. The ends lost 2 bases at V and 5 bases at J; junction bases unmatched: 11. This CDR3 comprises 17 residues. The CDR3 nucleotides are TGCGCCAGCAGCCAAAACGCCGGGACAGGTATGCATCAGCCCCAGCATTTT. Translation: CASSQNAGTGMHQPQHF.

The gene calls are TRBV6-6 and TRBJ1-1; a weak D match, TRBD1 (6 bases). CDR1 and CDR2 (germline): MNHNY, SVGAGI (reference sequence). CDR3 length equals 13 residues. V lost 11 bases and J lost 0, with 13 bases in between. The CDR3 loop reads CACHREVNTEAFF. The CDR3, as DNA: TGTGCCTGCCACAGGGAAGTGAACACTGAAGCTTTCTTT.

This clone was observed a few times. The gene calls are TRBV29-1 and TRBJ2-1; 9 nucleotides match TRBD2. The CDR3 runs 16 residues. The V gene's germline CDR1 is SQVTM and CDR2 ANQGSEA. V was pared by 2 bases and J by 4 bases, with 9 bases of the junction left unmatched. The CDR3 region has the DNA TGCAGCGTTGAATCCATAGCGGGAGCGGGGTACAATGAGCAGTTCTTC. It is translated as CSVESIAGAGYNEQFF.

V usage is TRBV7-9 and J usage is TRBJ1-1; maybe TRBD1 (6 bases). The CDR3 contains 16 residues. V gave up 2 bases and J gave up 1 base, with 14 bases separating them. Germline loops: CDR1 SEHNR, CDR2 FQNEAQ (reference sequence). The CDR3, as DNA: TGTGCCAGCAGCTTATCAGGGGTCGGACCGAACACTGAAGCTTTCTTT. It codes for CASSLSGVGPNTEAFF.

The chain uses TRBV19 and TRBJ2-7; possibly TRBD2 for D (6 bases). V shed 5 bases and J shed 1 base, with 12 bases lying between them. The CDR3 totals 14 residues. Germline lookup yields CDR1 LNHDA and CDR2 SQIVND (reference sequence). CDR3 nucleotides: TGTGCCAGTAGTGCGGGGACCCCATCCTACGAGCAGTACTTC. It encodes CASSAGTPSYEQYF.

This chain's CDR3 is CASSIGQENYNSPLHF. The CDR3 DNA reads as TGTGCCAGCAGCATCGGACAGGAGAATTATAATTCACCCCTCCACTTT. The chain couples TRBV7-9 to TRBJ1-6, with 7 nucleotides matching TRBD1. Germline V gene sequence: CDR1 SEHNR, CDR2 FQNEAQ (reference sequence). V lost 5 bases, J lost 4 bases, and 8 bases stayed unmatched. The CDR3 consists of 16 residues.

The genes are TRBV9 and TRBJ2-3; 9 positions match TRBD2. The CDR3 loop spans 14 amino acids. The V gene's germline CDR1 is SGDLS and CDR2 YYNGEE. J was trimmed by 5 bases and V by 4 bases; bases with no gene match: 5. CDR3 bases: TGTGCCAGCAGCCCTAGCGGGACCGGAGATACGCAGTATTTT. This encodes CASSPSGTGDTQYF.

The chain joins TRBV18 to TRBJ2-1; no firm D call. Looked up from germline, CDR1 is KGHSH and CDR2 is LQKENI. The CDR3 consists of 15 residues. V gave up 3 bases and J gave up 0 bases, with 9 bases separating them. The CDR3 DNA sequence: TGTGCCAGCTCACCGAGACTCGTCTCCTACAATGAGCAGTTCTTC. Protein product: CASSPRLVSYNEQFF.

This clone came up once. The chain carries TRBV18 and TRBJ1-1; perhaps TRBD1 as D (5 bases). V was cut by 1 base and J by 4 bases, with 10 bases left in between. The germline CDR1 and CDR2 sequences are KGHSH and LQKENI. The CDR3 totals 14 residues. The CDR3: CASSPLVGGTEAFF. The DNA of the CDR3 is TGTGCCAGCTCACCACTTGTGGGGGGCACTGAAGCTTTCTTT.

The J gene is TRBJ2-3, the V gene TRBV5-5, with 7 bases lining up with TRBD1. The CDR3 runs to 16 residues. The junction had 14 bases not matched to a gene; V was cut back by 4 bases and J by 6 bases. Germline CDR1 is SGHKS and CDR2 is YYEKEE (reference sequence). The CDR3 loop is CASSVLTGSHGDTQYF. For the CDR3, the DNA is TGTGCCAGCAGCGTACTGACAGGGAGCCATGGGGATACGCAGTATTTT.